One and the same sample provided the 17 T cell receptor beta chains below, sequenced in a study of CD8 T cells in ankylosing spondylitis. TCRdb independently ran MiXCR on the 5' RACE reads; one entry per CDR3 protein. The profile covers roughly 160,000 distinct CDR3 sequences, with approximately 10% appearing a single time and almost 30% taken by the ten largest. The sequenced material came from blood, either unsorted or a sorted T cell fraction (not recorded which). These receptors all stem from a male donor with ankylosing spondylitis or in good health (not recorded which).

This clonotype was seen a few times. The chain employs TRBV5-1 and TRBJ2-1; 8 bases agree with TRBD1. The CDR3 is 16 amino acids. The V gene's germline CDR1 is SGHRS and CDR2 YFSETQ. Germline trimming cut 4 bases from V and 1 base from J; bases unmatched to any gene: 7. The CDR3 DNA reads TGCGCCAGCAGCATAACCGGGACAGGTTCCTACAATGAGCAGTTCTTC. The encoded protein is CASSITGTGSYNEQFF.

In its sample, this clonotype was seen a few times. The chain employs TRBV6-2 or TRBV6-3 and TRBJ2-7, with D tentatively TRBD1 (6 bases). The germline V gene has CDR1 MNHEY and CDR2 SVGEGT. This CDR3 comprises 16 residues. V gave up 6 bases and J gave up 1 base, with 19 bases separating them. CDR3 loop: CASSRPTAQGSYEQYF. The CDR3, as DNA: TGTGCCAGCAGCCGTCCGACTGCTCAGGGGTCCTACGAGCAGTACTTC.

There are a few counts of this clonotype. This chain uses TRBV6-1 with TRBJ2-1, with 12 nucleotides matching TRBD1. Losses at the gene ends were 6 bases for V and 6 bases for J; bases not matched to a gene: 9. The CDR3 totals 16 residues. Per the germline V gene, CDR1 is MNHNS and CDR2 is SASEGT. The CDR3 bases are TGTGCCAGCAGAGCGGCGGGACAGGGGGCCCTCAATGAGCAGTTCTTC. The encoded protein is CASRAAGQGALNEQFF.

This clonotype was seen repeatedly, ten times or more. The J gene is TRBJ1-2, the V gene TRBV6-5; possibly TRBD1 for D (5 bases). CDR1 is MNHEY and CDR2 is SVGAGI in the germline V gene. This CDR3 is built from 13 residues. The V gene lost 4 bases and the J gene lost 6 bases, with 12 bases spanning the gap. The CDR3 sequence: CASSSGTTDGYTF. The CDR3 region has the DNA TGTGCCAGCAGTTCCGGGACGACGGATGGCTACACCTTC.

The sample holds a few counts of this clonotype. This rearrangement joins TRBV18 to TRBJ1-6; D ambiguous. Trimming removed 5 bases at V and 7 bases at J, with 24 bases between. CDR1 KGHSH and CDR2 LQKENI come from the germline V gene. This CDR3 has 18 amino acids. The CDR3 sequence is CASSTYQRGQTLNSPLHF. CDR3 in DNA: TGTGCCAGCTCAACCTATCAACGAGGGCAGACCTTGAATTCACCCCTCCACTTT.

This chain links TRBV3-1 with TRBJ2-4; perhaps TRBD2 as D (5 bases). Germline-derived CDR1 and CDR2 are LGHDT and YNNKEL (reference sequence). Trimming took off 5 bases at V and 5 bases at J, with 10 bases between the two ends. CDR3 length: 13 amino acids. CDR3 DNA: TGTGCCAGCAGCTTAGAGGGTCAAAACATTCAGTACTTC. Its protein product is CASSLEGQNIQYF.

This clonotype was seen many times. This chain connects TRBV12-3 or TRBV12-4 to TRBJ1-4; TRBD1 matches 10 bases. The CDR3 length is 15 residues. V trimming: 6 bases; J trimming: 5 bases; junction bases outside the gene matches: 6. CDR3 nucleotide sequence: TGTGCCAGCAGCCCGGGGGACAGGGGAAATGAAAAACTGTTTTTT. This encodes CASSPGDRGNEKLFF.

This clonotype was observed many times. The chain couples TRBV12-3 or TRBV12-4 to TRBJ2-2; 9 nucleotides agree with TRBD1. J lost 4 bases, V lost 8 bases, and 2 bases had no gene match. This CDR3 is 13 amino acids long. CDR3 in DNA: TGTGCCAGCGGGACAGGGCTCACCGGGGAGCTGTTTTTT. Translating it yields CASGTGLTGELFF.

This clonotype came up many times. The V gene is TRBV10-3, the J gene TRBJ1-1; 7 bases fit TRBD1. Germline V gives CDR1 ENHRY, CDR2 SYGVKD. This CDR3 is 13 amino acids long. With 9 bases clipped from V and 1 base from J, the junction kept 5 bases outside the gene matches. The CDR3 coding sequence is TGTGCCATACAGACAGGGTCGAACACTGAAGCTTTCTTT. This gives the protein CAIQTGSNTEAFF.

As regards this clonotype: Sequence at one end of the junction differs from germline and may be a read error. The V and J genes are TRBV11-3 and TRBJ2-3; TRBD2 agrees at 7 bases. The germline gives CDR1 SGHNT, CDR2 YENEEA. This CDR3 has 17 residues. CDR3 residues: CANSSPSGGVGTDTQYF. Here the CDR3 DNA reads TGTGCCAACAGCTCCCCCTCTGGGGGGGTCGGCACAGATACGCAGTATTTT.

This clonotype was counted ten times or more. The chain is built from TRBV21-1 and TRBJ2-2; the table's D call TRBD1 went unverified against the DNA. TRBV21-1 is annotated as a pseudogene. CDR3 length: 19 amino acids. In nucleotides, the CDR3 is TGTGCCAGCAGCCCCCTGGACAGGGCCGGGTATTGGAACACCGGGGAGCTGTTTTTT. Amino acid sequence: CASSPLDRAGYWNTGELFF.

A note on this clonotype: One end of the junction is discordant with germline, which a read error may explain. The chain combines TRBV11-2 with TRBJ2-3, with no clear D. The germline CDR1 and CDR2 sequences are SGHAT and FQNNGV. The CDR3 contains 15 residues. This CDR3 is CANSLGPKSTDTQYF. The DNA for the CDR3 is TGTGCCAACAGCTTAGGACCGAAGAGCACAGATACGCAGTATTTT. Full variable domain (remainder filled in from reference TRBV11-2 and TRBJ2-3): EAGVAQSPRYKIIEKRQSVAFWCNPISGHATLYWYQQILGQGPKLLIQFQNNGVVDDSQLPKDRFSAERLKGVDSTLKIQPAKLEDSAVYLCANSLGPKSTDTQYFGPGTRLTVL.

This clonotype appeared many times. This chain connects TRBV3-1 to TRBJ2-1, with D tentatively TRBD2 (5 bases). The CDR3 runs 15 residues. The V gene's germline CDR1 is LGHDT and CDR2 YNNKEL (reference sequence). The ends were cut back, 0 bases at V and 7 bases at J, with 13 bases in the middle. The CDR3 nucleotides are TGTGCCAGCAGCCAAGATAGCCGTAGCGCGAATGAGCAGTTCTTC. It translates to CASSQDSRSANEQFF.

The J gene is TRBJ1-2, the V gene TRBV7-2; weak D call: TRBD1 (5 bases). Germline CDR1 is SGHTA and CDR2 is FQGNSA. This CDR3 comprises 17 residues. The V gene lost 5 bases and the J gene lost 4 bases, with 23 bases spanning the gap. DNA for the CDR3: TGTGCCAGCAGCACCCCGGGACTGCAAGTAACGACCTATGGCTACACCTTC. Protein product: CASSTPGLQVTTYGYTF.

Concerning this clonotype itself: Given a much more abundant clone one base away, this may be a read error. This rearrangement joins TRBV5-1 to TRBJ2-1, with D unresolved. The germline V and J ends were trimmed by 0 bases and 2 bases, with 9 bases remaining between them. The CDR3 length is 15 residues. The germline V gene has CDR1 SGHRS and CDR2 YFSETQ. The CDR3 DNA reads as TGCGCCAGCAGCTTGGCCCTGCCGACCTACAATGAGCAGTTCTTC. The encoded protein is CASSLALPTYNEQFF.

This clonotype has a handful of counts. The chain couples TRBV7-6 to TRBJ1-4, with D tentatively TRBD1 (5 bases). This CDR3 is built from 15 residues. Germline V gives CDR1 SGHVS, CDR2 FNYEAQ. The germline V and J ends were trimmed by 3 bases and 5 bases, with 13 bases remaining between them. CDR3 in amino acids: CASSLTSGWNEKLFF. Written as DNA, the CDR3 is TGTGCCAGCAGCTTGACGTCAGGGTGGAATGAAAAACTGTTTTTT.

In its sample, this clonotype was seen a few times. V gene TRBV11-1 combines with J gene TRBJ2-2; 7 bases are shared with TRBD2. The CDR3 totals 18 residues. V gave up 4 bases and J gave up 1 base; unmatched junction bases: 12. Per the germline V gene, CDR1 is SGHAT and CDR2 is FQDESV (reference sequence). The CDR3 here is CASSSLPFGGGNTGELFF. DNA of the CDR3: TGTGCCAGCAGCTCTCTTCCGTTTGGCGGGGGGAACACCGGGGAGCTGTTTTTT.